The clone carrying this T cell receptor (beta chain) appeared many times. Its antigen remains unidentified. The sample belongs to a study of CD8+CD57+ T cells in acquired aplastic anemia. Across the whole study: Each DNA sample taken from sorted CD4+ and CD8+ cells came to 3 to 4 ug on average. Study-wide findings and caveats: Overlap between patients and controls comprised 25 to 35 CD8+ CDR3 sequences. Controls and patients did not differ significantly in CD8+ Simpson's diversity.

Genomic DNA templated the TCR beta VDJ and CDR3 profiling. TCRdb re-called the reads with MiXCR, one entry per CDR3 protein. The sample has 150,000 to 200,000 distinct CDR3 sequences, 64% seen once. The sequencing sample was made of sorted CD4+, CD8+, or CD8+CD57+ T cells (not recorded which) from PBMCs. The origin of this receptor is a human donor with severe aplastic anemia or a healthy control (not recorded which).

The DNA for the CDR3 is TGTGCCAGCAGCTCCACAGGGGGCGAGGGCTACACCTTC. This codes for CASSSTGGEGYTF. The V gene is TRBV11-2, the J gene TRBJ1-2, with TRBD1 matching 9 bases. CDR1 SGHAT and CDR2 FQNNGV come from the germline V gene. The J segment lost 8 bases and the V segment lost 4 bases, leaving 5 bases of the junction unmatched. The length of the CDR3 is 13 residues.